The clone carrying this TCR beta chain was counted a few times. The CDR3 has 13 residues. V dropped 4 bases and J dropped 3; count of bases not matched to a gene: 3. This entry comes from a study of blood T cell repertoires in COVID-19. Sequencing was performed with immunoSEQ multiplex PCR; in TCRdb, only in-frame clones are kept and a portion is missing. In the table there are under 150,000 clones, around 80% of which are singletons. The receptor's source is an elderly man with acute or convalescent COVID-19. The chain is built from TRBV12-3 or TRBV12-4 and TRBJ2-7, with 7 bases matching TRBD2. The specimen sequenced was peripheral blood. The CDR3 reads CASSSGTNYEQYF. CDR3 DNA: TGTGCCAGCAGTTCTGGGACTAACTACGAGCAGTACTTC.